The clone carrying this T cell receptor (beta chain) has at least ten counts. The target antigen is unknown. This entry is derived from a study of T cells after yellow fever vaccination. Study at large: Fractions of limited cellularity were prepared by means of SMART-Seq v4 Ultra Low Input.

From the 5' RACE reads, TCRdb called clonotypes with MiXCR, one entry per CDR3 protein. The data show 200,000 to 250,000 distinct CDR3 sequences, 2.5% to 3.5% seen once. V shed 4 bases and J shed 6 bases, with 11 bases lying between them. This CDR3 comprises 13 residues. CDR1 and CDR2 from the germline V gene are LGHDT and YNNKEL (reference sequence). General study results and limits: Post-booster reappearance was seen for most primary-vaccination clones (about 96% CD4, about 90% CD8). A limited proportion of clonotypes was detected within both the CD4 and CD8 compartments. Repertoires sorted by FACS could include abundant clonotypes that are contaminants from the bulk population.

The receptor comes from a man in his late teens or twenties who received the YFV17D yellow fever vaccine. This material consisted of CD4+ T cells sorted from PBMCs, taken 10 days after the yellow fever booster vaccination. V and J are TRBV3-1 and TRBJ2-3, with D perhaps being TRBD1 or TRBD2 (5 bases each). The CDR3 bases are TGTGCCAGCAGCCCTACGGGGACCGATACGCAGTATTTT. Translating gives CASSPTGTDTQYF.